This T cell receptor beta chain was identified in a study of blood T cell repertoires in COVID-19. At the level of the study: COVID-19 samples from acute and convalescent phases originated in the United States, Italy and Spain. T cells, B-cell-depleted T cells, or PBMCs provided the cDNA or gDNA that served as material.

As originally analysed: Amplification from reference gene primers served as the basis for estimated nucleated cell counts. Clones were sequenced by immunoSEQ multiplex PCR, and TCRdb holds only the in-frame ones, with some missing. The DNA was the basis for D and trimming; V, J and clone size are from that table. There are 250,000 to 300,000 clones in the sample; just under 90% occur only once, and 3.5% to 4.5% lies in the top ten. CDR1 is MNHNY and CDR2 is SVGAGI in the germline V gene (reference sequence). The CDR3 runs 13 residues. V was cut by 0 bases and J by 11 bases, with 8 bases left in between.

The sample was peripheral blood. The chain links TRBV6-6 to TRBJ1-6; D is ambiguous. The sequence was collected from a woman aged 40 to 55 with acute or convalescent COVID-19. CDR3 in DNA: TGTGCCAGCAGTTACTCGAGAGTTGCACCCCTCCACTTT. It encodes CASSYSRVAPLHF.